The 27 T cell receptor beta chains below all came from one sample that was sequenced in a study of blood T cell repertoires in COVID-19. The table came from immunoSEQ multiplex PCR; TCRdb's copy has only in-frame clones and leaves some out. The sample has fewer than 110,000 clones; roughly 92% are singletons. The sample was peripheral blood. The source of these receptors is a man aged 50-60 years with active COVID-19.

Only one count was recorded for this clone. The chain combines TRBV11-2 with TRBJ1-2; TRBD1 matches at 7 bases. J was trimmed by 4 bases and V by 4 bases; bases with no gene match: 6. The CDR3 is 14 residues long. Germline CDR1 reads SGHAT; CDR2 reads FQNNGV. The CDR3 nucleotides read TGTGCCAGCAGCTCAACCGGGACAGTCTATGGCTACACCTTC. This codes for CASSSTGTVYGYTF.

The chain employs TRBV5-1 and TRBJ2-4, with D maybe TRBD2 (6 bases). Germline V CDR1 and CDR2: SGHRS, YFSETQ. This CDR3 contains 17 residues. Trimming removed 0 bases at V and 0 bases at J, with 13 bases between. CDR3 loop: CASSLVPGLLAKNIQYF. The DNA for the CDR3 is TGCGCCAGCAGCTTGGTTCCGGGACTCCTAGCCAAAAACATTCAGTACTTC.

Note on this clone: The same CDR3 also results from other DNA sequences found in this sample. This sequence joins TRBV20-1 and TRBJ2-7, with 7 nucleotides matching TRBD2. The CDR3 spans 11 residues. With 6 bases clipped from V and 2 bases from J, the junction kept 1 base outside the gene matches. Per the germline V gene, CDR1 is DFQATT and CDR2 is SNEGSKA (reference sequence). This CDR3 reads CSARGAYEQYF. Here the CDR3 DNA reads TGCAGTGCCCGGGGGGCCTACGAGCAGTACTTC.

The J gene is TRBJ1-5, the V gene TRBV6-6; D is possibly TRBD1 (5 bases). The CDR3 length is 16 residues. V lost 0 bases, J lost 0 bases, and 9 bases lay in between. CDR1 and CDR2 from the germline V gene are MNHNY and SVGAGI (reference sequence). CDR3 coding DNA: TGTGCCAGCAGTTACTCGGGGCCCAATAGCAATCAGCCCCAGCATTTT. This encodes CASSYSGPNSNQPQHF.

The genes are TRBV30 and TRBJ2-5; tentative D call: TRBD2 (6 bases). The CDR3 totals 14 residues. Germline CDR1 is GTSNPN and CDR2 is SVGIG (reference sequence). The V end was cut by 0 bases, the J end by 6 bases, with 14 bases between. In DNA form, the CDR3 reads TGTGCCTGGAGTGTTAACCGGGGAGGAAAGACCCAGTACTTC. It translates to CAWSVNRGGKTQYF.

V and J are TRBV28 and TRBJ2-7, with no clear D. V shed 7 bases and J shed 3 bases, with 13 bases lying between them. Looked up from germline, CDR1 is MDHEN and CDR2 is SYDVKM. The CDR3 consists of 13 residues. This CDR3 reads CASNSHINYEQYF. The CDR3 nucleotides are TGTGCCAGCAATTCCCACATCAACTACGAGCAGTACTTC. The full variable domain, in which reference TRBV28 and TRBJ2-7 provide the parts outside the CDR3, is DVKVTQSSRYLVKRTGEKVFLECVQDMDHENMFWYRQDPGLGLRLIYFSYDVKMKEKGDIPEGYSVSREKKERFSLILESASTNQTSMYLCASNSHINYEQYFGPGTRLTVT.

The genes are TRBV27 and TRBJ2-3; 8 nucleotides line up with TRBD1. Germline V gene lookup returns CDR1 MNHEY and CDR2 SMNVEV (reference sequence). V lost 3 bases, J lost 1 base, and 3 bases stayed unmatched. CDR3 length: 15 amino acids. CDR3 protein: CASSFDRGGTDTQYF. CDR3 DNA sequence: TGTGCCAGCAGTTTCGACAGGGGCGGCACAGATACGCAGTATTTT.

A single count supports this clone. DNA of the CDR3: TGCGCCAGCAGCTTGGAAGGCAGGGGTTTGGGGCAGCCCCAGCATTTT. Translating it yields CASSLEGRGLGQPQHF. V and J are TRBV5-1 and TRBJ1-5, with TRBD1 as a possible D gene (6 bases). Germline CDR1 is SGHRS and CDR2 is YFSETQ. CDR3 size: 16 residues. Trimming cost V 0 bases and J 7 bases, with 17 bases left between them.

This chain uses TRBV12-5 with TRBJ2-1, with 8 positions matching TRBD2. The V and J ends lost 6 bases and 9 bases, in that order; junction bases with no gene match: 25. CDR1 and CDR2 (germline): LGHNT, FRNRAP. The CDR3 sequence is 19 residues long. The CDR3 DNA reads TGTGCTAGTGGCCCTCGGGGTAGCGGGGAGCCCATCGCCCACAGTGAGCAGTTCTTC. This sequence encodes CASGPRGSGEPIAHSEQFF. Filled out from reference TRBV12-5 and TRBJ2-1, the complete variable domain reads DARVTQTPRHKVTEMGQEVTMRCQPILGHNTVFWYRQTMMQGLELLAYFRNRAPLDDSGMPKDRFSAEMPDATLATLKIQPSEPRDSAVYFCASGPRGSGEPIAHSEQFFGPGTRLTVL.

The chain combines TRBV7-2 with TRBJ2-1; TRBD2 matches 8 bases. From germline, CDR1 is SGHTA and CDR2 FQGNSA. J lost 3 bases, V lost 5 bases, and 9 bases had no gene match. This CDR3 has 16 amino acids. CDR3 amino acids: CASSPNSGTSYNEQFF. CDR3 in DNA: TGTGCCAGCAGCCCGAATTCCGGGACTAGCTACAATGAGCAGTTCTTC.

J is TRBJ2-7 and V is TRBV11-2, with a possible D match to TRBD1 (5 bases). CDR1 is SGHAT and CDR2 is FQNNGV in the germline V gene. The V end was cut by 2 bases, the J end by 0 bases, with 8 bases between. The CDR3 loop spans 14 amino acids. In nucleotides, the CDR3 is TGTGCCAGCAGCTTAATGACAGCCTCCTACGAGCAGTACTTC. Translating it yields CASSLMTASYEQYF.

This rearrangement joins TRBV10-3 to TRBJ1-3; D is unclear. V was shortened by 0 bases and J by 0 bases, with 24 bases between the two germline ends. CDR3 length: 21 amino acids. CDR1 ENHRY and CDR2 SYGVKD come from the germline V gene. CDR3 region: CAISESRSSWLQSGSGNTIYF. The CDR3 DNA is TGTGCCATCAGTGAGTCGCGCTCAAGTTGGCTCCAGTCGGGCTCTGGAAACACCATATATTTT.

This clone was observed once. The chain employs TRBV28 and TRBJ1-1; 8 bases line up with TRBD1. CDR1 MDHEN and CDR2 SYDVKM come from the germline V gene. Germline trimming cut 1 base from V and 7 bases from J; bases unmatched to any gene: 5. CDR3 length equals 14 residues. CDR3 sequence (DNA): TGTGCCAGCAGTTTATCGGACAGGGTGGGTGAAGCTTTCTTT. Translation: CASSLSDRVGEAFF.

CDR3 sequence (DNA): TGTGCCAGCTCACCATCAGGGAATTTCGTAGGCTACACCTTC. Translated: CASSPSGNFVGYTF. The V gene is TRBV18, the J gene TRBJ1-2, with a tentative D call TRBD1 (5 bases). V was cut by 2 bases and J by 8 bases, with 15 bases left in between. Germline V gives CDR1 KGHSH, CDR2 LQKENI. The length of the CDR3 is 14 residues.

Here the CDR3 DNA reads TGCAGCGTCGCTCTAGCGGGAGAGGGTGAGCAGTTCTTC. It codes for CSVALAGEGEQFF. The chain combines TRBV29-1 with TRBJ2-1, with 10 bases aligning to TRBD2. The CDR3 loop spans 13 amino acids. Trimming removed 6 bases from V and 9 bases from J; junction bases left unmatched: 8. The V gene's germline CDR1 is SQVTM and CDR2 ANQGSEA.

The CDR3 loop is CASRRQLPSPLHF. Written as DNA, the CDR3 is TGTGCCAGCAGGAGACAGCTACCCTCACCCCTCCACTTT. The V gene is TRBV2, the J gene TRBJ1-6; tentatively, D is TRBD1 (5 bases). CDR3 length: 13 residues. Germline CDR1 reads SNHLY; CDR2 reads FYNNEI. Deletions cut 6 bases from V and 10 bases from J, with 13 bases between.

V usage is TRBV5-4 and J usage is TRBJ2-1, with D possibly TRBD1 on 6 matching bases. This CDR3 spans 13 amino acids. CDR1 and CDR2 from the germline V gene are SGHNT and YYREEE (reference sequence). Trimming left V 1 base short and J 4 bases short, with 6 bases between. The CDR3 DNA follows: TGTGCCAGCAGCTTGCAGGGGTACAATGAGCAGTTCTTC. Translating gives CASSLQGYNEQFF.

This clone was seen a single time. The chain has TRBV28 and TRBJ2-2; 7 bases are shared with TRBD2. This CDR3 is 14 amino acids long. Germline CDR1 and CDR2: MDHEN and SYDVKM. With V trimmed by 10 bases and J by 2 bases, 7 bases remained unmatched. The CDR3 nucleotides read TGTGCCACAATAGCGGGCCTAAACACCGGGGAGCTGTTTTTT. Residues: CATIAGLNTGELFF.

J is TRBJ1-2 and V is TRBV27, with 7 bases identical to TRBD1. Germline V CDR1 and CDR2: MNHEY, SMNVEV (reference sequence). The CDR3 loop spans 19 amino acids. Germline trimming cut 3 bases from V and 5 bases from J; bases unmatched to any gene: 21. The CDR3 reads CASSFSGGYLGGADYGYTF. The CDR3 region has the DNA TGTGCCAGCAGTTTTTCAGGCGGTTACTTAGGGGGCGCGGATTATGGCTACACCTTC.

The V and J genes are TRBV28 and TRBJ1-3; D ambiguous. CDR3 length: 12 residues. The V gene lost 7 bases and the J gene lost 4 bases, with 8 bases spanning the gap. CDR1 is MDHEN, CDR2 SYDVKM, per germline. The CDR3 protein is CASISSGNTIYF. In DNA form, the CDR3 reads TGTGCCAGCATTTCCTCCGGAAACACCATATATTTT.

The chain is built from TRBV5-1 and TRBJ2-1; 7 bases match TRBD1. CDR1 and CDR2 (germline): SGHRS, YFSETQ. V lost 3 bases to trimming and J lost 10 bases; unmatched junction nucleotides: 7. This CDR3 region has 13 residues. The CDR3 sequence: CASSWGTDREQFF. DNA for the CDR3: TGCGCCAGCAGCTGGGGGACAGATCGGGAGCAGTTCTTC.

This clone was observed a single time. This rearrangement joins TRBV30 to TRBJ2-7; TRBD1 matches at 7 bases. V shed 2 bases, J shed 11 bases, and the junction held 6 bases outside the gene matches. Germline V gene sequence: CDR1 GTSNPN, CDR2 SVGIG (reference sequence). The CDR3 has 11 amino acids. The CDR3 coding sequence is TGTGCCTGGAGTTTAGGGACAGTAGAGTACTTC. Translated: CAWSLGTVEYF.

This clone was found once. The chain joins TRBV7-2 to TRBJ2-6, with TRBD2 as a possible D gene (5 bases). Germline loops: CDR1 SGHTA, CDR2 FQGNSA. Trimming left V 5 bases short and J 0 bases short, with 17 bases between. The CDR3 runs to 18 residues. The CDR3 region is CASSPRLGRGSGANVLTF. DNA for the CDR3: TGTGCCAGCAGCCCCCGGTTGGGTCGGGGCTCTGGGGCCAACGTCCTGACTTTC.

This chain connects TRBV5-1 to TRBJ1-1, with a tentative D call TRBD1 (5 bases). V shed 2 bases and J shed 3 bases, with 8 bases lying between them. The germline CDR1 and CDR2 sequences are SGHRS and YFSETQ. CDR3 length: 13 residues. CDR3 protein: CASSLGGDTEAFF. The CDR3, as DNA: TGCGCCAGCAGCTTAGGAGGGGACACTGAAGCTTTCTTT.

Comments on this clone: Different DNA sequences within this sample yield the same CDR3. This chain uses TRBV10-3 with TRBJ1-1; a weak D match, TRBD1 (5 bases). There are 12 residues in the CDR3. Deletions cut 4 bases from V and 6 bases from J, with 9 bases between. The germline CDR1 and CDR2 sequences are ENHRY and SYGVKD. The CDR3 region has the DNA TGTGCCATCAGTGGCGGGGGAGCTGAAGCTTTCTTT. Residues: CAISGGGAEAFF.

The chain employs TRBV6-5 and TRBJ1-1; 10 bases map to TRBD1. Per germline, CDR1 MNHEY and CDR2 SVGAGI. The J segment lost 5 bases and the V segment lost 6 bases, leaving 9 bases of the junction unmatched. This CDR3 contains 15 residues. Here the CDR3 DNA reads TGTGCCAGCAGCCTCGGGACAGGGGATTTGACTGAAGCTTTCTTT. It encodes CASSLGTGDLTEAFF.

This sequence joins TRBV28 and TRBJ2-1, with 7 bases matching TRBD2. V lost 6 bases and J lost 6; bases outside the gene matches: 11. Germline V gene sequence: CDR1 MDHEN, CDR2 SYDVKM. This CDR3 has 15 residues. CDR3 amino acids: CASSRYAGALNEQFF. Here the CDR3 DNA reads TGTGCCAGCAGCCGGTATGCGGGAGCGCTCAATGAGCAGTTCTTC.